The sequence of this TCR beta chain was determined in a study of shared clonotypes between healthy human individuals (TCRdb year 2020). With regard to the full study: The cohort comprised a couple of women and a few men aged 18 to 49 years. Between about 0.85 and 9.5 billion PBMCs per donor were obtained by leukapheresis. To estimate repertoire size and how much clonotypes are shared between individuals, the study performed deep sequencing of blood TCR repertoires from roughly five healthy adults. Per donor, three plates each were used for CD4 naive and CD4 memory, two for CD8 naive, and one for CD8 memory. To increase sequencing depth and limit assay-specific biases, TCR repertoire library preparation and sequencing were carried out by different laboratories using diverse techniques.

Healthy HIV-negative adults with no recently reported acute infections or vaccinations were included as donors. Every donor was a Caucasian adult residing in Nashville, Tennessee, USA. CD4+ T cells were enriched through magnetic negative selection, after which naive cells were positively selected on CD45RA and the remaining negative fraction served as the memory subset. Blood was collected by leukapheresis, and PBMCs were isolated by Ficoll-Histopaque density gradient centrifugation and then cryopreserved in liquid nitrogen vapor phase. Analytical flow cytometry was used to check the purity and quantity of every magnetically sorted T cell population. Genomic DNA was isolated from every sorted fraction and measured by UV absorbance on a Nanodrop 2000c. TCR CDR3 regions were amplified from genomic DNA by multiplex PCR using the deep immunoSEQ assay. Extracted genomic DNA from each cell subset was spread evenly across all wells of several immunoSEQ 96-well plates, with each plate serving as a replicate. For sorted subsets, approximately 190 ng of genomic DNA, equivalent to 30,000 or so T cell genomes, went into each replicate PCR. The purified libraries were quantified using a Qubit 3.0 fluorometer, sized with a Bioanalyzer 2100, and then quantified again using the KAPA Library Quantification kit. Each immunoSEQ 96-well plate was sequenced on its own single-read 150-cycle Illumina NextSeq 550 flow cell. As for the authors' bioinformatics: Because the immunoSEQ output included only junctional sequences and no quality scores, the filtering could not be the same as the filtering used for full-length reads. Sequences were annotated with PyIR, a Python wrapper for IgBLAST v1.9, and V/J genes and CDR3 were assigned using IMGT germline references. Reads with weak V/J assignments (E-value above 1e-6), missing CDR3, stop codons, out-of-frame junctions, or ambiguous translated residues were removed. V3J clonotypes were defined by identical inferred V gene, J gene, and CDR3 amino acid sequence. Percentage overlap between repertoires was calculated by dividing the number of shared unique clonotypes by the size of the smaller repertoire. Richness of each repertoire was evaluated using RTK rarefaction, the Chao1 estimator, and Recon v2.1 estimates of unobserved clonotypes. For all TCRbeta clonotypes obtained by the gDNA method from four donors, generation probabilities were computed with OLGA. TCRdb re-hosts the immuneACCESS table, in-frame sequences only. Its copies lack some clones; in the studies checked, an unresolved V gene accounts for under half of them, and the cause for the rest is not known. Clone size and the V and J calls come from that table; the DNA yielded D and trimming. Counted in this sample were 2 million to 3 million clones; 90% to 95% of them appeared once. The ten most abundant clones make up 0.36% of the sample.

The germline V gene encodes CDR1 SGHKS and CDR2 YYEKEE (reference sequence). The CDR3 numbers 16 residues from cysteine through phenylalanine. Only the CDR3 DNA is retained, 48 bases long and in frame from the first base. Trimming leaves V shorter by 6 bases and J shorter by 7 bases, with the junction holding 18 bases beyond the gene matches. As regards this clone: Its target antigen remains unknown. Per-base qualities were not stored, and no clone one base away is much larger.

What the research found in general, with its limitations: Because the study included only a small number of donors, the genetic and exposure-history diversity represented was limited. Incomplete sequencing was indicated by rarefaction of sorted-subset datasets, despite the large sequencing depth. Pairwise subsampling indicated that sequencing depth was expected to affect the degree of clonotype sharing among donors. Sampling was limited to blood, and TCR repertoires in tissue likely differ from TCR repertoires in blood. Compared with non-shared clonotypes, the clonotypes found in all four sorted-subset donors had higher generation probabilities. When a handful of donors were compared, the shared fraction of clonotypes was 5% to 6.5% for naive CD4, less than 4% for naive CD8, 2% to 2.5% for memory CD4, and 0.35% to 0.4% for memory CD8. Naive subsets generally had larger estimated clonotype richness than memory subsets did.

This sequence originates from a man aged 18 to 35 in good health. Some clones in this sample may be carry-over from other donors' samples. The source material was naive CD4+ T cells from PBMCs. This sample's cell subset or site label indicates: CD45RA+ positively selected. The chain is made from TRBV5-5 and TRBJ2-7; 8 bases in the middle match TRBD2. The bases read TGTGCCAGCATCCCCCCGGGGGCGGGAGGAGCGAGGGAGCAGTACTTC. Translated, this is CASIPPGAGGAREQYF.